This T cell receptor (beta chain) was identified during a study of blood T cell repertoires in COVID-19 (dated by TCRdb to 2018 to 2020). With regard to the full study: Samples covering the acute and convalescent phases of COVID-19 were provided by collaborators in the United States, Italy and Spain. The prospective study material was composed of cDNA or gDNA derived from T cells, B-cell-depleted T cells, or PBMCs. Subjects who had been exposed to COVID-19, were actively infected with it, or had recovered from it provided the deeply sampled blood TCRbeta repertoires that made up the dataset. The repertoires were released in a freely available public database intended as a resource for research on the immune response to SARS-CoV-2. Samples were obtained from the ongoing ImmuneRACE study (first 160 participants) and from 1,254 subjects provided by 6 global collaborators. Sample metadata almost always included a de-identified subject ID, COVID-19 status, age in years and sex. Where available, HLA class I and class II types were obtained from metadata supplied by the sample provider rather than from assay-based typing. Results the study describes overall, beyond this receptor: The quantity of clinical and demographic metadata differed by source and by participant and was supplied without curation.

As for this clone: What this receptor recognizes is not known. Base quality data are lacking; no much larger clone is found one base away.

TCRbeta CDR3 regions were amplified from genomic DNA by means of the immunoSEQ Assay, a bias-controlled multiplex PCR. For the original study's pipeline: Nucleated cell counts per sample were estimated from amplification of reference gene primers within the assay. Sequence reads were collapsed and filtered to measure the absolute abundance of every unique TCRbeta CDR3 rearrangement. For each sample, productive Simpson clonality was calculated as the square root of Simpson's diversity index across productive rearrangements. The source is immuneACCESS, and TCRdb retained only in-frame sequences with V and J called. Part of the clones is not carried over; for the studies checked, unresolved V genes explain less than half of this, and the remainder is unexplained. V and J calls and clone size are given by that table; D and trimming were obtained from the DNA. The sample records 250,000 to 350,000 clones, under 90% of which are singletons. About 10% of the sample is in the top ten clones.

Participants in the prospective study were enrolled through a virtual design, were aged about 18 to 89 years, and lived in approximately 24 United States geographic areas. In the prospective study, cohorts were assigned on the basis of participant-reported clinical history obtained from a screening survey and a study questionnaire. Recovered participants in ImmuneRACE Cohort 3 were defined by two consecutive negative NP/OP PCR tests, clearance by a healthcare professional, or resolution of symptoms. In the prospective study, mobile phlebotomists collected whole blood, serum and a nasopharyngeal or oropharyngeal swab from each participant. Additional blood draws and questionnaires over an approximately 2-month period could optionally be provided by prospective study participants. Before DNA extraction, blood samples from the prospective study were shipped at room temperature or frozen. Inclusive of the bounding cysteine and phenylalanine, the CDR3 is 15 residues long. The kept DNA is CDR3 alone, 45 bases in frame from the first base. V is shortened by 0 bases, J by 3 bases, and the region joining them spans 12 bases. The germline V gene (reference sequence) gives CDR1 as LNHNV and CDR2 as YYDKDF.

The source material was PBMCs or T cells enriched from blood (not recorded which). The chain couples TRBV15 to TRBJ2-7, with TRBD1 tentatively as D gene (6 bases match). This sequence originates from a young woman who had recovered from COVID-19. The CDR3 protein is CATSRDPGQGYEQYF. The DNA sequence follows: TGTGCCACCAGCAGAGATCCGGGACAAGGCTACGAGCAGTACTTC.